This TCR beta chain came from a study of T cells in Graves' hyperthyroidism and ophthalmopathy. Study results and caveats: Ophthalmopathy onset followed model prediction by a median approximately six months.

Germline lookup yields CDR1 KGHDR and CDR2 SFDVKD. Germline trimming cut 7 bases from V and 6 bases from J; bases unmatched to any gene: 11. CDR3 length: 15 amino acids. In regard to this clonotype: Its antigen is not identified.

Amplification yielded TCR beta CDR3 regions, with RNA transcripts as the source. An initial round of RT-PCR targeting the TCR CDR3 relied on the HTBI primer set. TCRdb re-called the multiplex PCR reads through MiXCR, storing one row per CDR3 protein. The repertoire holds around 56,000 distinct CDR3 sequences, with around half as singletons. V and J are TRBV24-1 and TRBJ1-2, with TRBD1 identical over 9 bases. Material for sequencing was blood. The sequence was collected from a woman aged 25 to 39 with Graves' ophthalmopathy. The CDR3 DNA follows: TGTGCCACCAGCGACTACCGGGACAGGGTTGATGGCTACACCTTC. It codes for CATSDYRDRVDGYTF.